The 18 T cell receptor beta chains below all came from one sample that was sequenced in a study of technical replicates of blood from a handful of donors. Assay: immunoSEQ multiplex PCR; the TCRdb copy retains only in-frame clones and omits some. The table shows approximately 100,000 clones, with 96% occurring only once. Sequencing input: T cells isolated from PBMCs. Every receptor here comes from a human donor in good health.

The gene calls are TRBV7-8 and TRBJ2-3, with TRBD2 identical over 8 bases. V shed 6 bases, J shed 2 bases, and the junction held 4 bases outside the gene matches. Germline V gene data show CDR1 as SGHVS and CDR2 as FQNEAQ. The CDR3 length is 14 residues. CDR3 loop: CASRTSVLTDTQYF. Here the CDR3 DNA reads TGTGCCAGCAGGACTAGCGTCCTCACAGATACGCAGTATTTT.

This chain uses TRBV7-9 with TRBJ1-2; 8 bases are shared with TRBD1. This CDR3 comprises 14 residues. Germline CDR1 and CDR2: SEHNR and FQNEAQ (reference sequence). V shed 3 bases and J 4 bases; nucleotides not matched to a gene: 4. The CDR3 DNA is TGTGCCAGCAGCTTGGCCGGGACAGGCTATGGCTACACCTTC. Protein: CASSLAGTGYGYTF.

This clone occurred once. The rearrangement joins TRBV11-1 to TRBJ2-7; weak D call: TRBD1 (5 bases). The CDR3 covers 14 residues. The V and J ends lost 5 bases and 5 bases respectively, with 16 bases between them. From germline, CDR1 is SGHAT and CDR2 FQDESV (reference sequence). The CDR3 coding sequence is TGTGCCAGCAGCCCCAGCCCAGACAGACACGAGCAGTACTTC. This gives the protein CASSPSPDRHEQYF.

The chain employs TRBV6-5 and TRBJ1-2; a possible D gene is TRBD1 (5 bases). The V gene's germline CDR1 is MNHEY and CDR2 SVGAGI. With 6 bases removed from V and 6 bases from J, the gap between germline ends came to 14 bases. The CDR3 runs to 13 residues. This CDR3 is CASSSPGGNGYTF. CDR3 nucleotides: TGTGCCAGCAGCTCTCCCGGGGGGAATGGCTACACCTTC.

V usage is TRBV5-4 and J usage is TRBJ2-7, with 9 positions matching TRBD2. The CDR3 contains 15 residues. Germline CDR1 is SGHNT and CDR2 is YYREEE (reference sequence). After removal of 4 bases from V and 0 bases from J, the junction contained 5 bases not matched to a gene. Here the CDR3 DNA reads TGTGCCAGCAGCCGTAGCGGGGGTCCCTCCTACGAGCAGTACTTC. Protein: CASSRSGGPSYEQYF. The variable domain in full, with the rest retrieved from reference TRBV5-4 and TRBJ2-7, is ETGVTQSPTHLIKTRGQQVTLRCSSQSGHNTVSWYQQALGQGPQFIFQYYREEENGRGNFPPRFSGLQFPNYSSELNVNALELDDSALYLCASSRSGGPSYEQYFGPGTRLTVT.

V usage is TRBV27 and J usage is TRBJ2-2; the D gene is possibly TRBD1 (5 bases). The CDR3 consists of 13 residues. The germline V gene encodes CDR1 MNHEY and CDR2 SMNVEV (reference sequence). Trimming removed 3 bases from V and 5 bases from J, with 7 bases in between. The CDR3 sequence: CASSLQGTGELFF. In DNA form, the CDR3 reads TGTGCCAGCAGTTTGCAGGGTACCGGGGAGCTGTTTTTT.

DNA of the CDR3: TGCGCCAGCAGCACGGGGGGATACAACACTGAAGCTTTCTTT. Its protein product is CASSTGGYNTEAFF. The chain has TRBV4-1 and TRBJ1-1; TRBD1 might be the D (5 bases). V was trimmed by 5 bases and J by 2 bases, leaving 12 bases between them. The CDR3 runs 14 residues. The germline V gene encodes CDR1 MGHRA and CDR2 YSYEKL.

The rearrangement links TRBV19 to TRBJ1-2; D may be TRBD1 (6 bases). The V gene's germline CDR1 is LNHDA and CDR2 SQIVND (reference sequence). The CDR3 contains 14 residues. Between the trimmed V and J ends, which lost 7 bases and 8 bases, there was a span of 20 bases. This CDR3 is CASIGQRSRGGYTF. The DNA for the CDR3 is TGTGCCAGTATCGGACAGAGATCGCGTGGGGGCTACACCTTC. Full variable domain (outside the CDR3, taken from reference TRBV19 and TRBJ1-2): DGGITQSPKYLFRKEGQNVTLSCEQNLNHDAMYWYRQDPGQGLRLIYYSQIVNDFQKGDIAEGYSVSREKKESFPLTVTSAQKNPTAFYLCASIGQRSRGGYTFGSGTRLTVV.

The rearrangement uses TRBV7-2 and TRBJ2-7, with 8 nucleotides matching TRBD2. Per germline, CDR1 SGHTA and CDR2 FQGNSA. The V segment lost 5 bases and the J segment 6 bases; nucleotides outside the gene matches: 6. The CDR3 contains 13 residues. The CDR3 is CASSPWTSFEQYF. The CDR3 nucleotides are TGTGCCAGCAGCCCGTGGACTAGCTTCGAGCAGTACTTC.

This chain connects TRBV11-1 to TRBJ1-1; D unclear. This CDR3 comprises 13 residues. The germline CDR1 and CDR2 sequences are SGHAT and FQDESV (reference sequence). Between the trimmed V and J ends, which lost 4 bases and 8 bases, there was a span of 14 bases. CDR3 sequence reads: CASSSEPRQEAFF. The CDR3 nucleotides are TGTGCCAGCAGCTCAGAGCCAAGACAAGAAGCTTTCTTT.

The rearrangement links TRBV30 to TRBJ2-7; D perhaps matches TRBD2 (6 bases). V was cut by 2 bases and J by 4 bases, with 9 bases left in between. The germline CDR1 and CDR2 sequences are GTSNPN and SVGIG (reference sequence). This CDR3 is 12 amino acids long. Here the CDR3 reads CAWSLRGYEQYF. The CDR3 DNA reads TGTGCCTGGAGTCTACGGGGGTACGAGCAGTACTTC.

The gene calls are TRBV7-3 and TRBJ1-2; 9 bases are a match to TRBD1. The germline V gene has CDR1 SGHTA and CDR2 FQGTGA. The CDR3 is made up of 16 amino acids. The J segment lost 8 bases and the V segment lost 5 bases, leaving 15 bases of the junction unmatched. This CDR3 reads CASSRGQGFNTGGYTF. CDR3 in DNA: TGTGCCAGCAGCCGCGGACAGGGGTTTAATACCGGGGGCTACACCTTC.

This chain connects TRBV4-1 to TRBJ1-5, with no clear D. V was cut by 8 bases and J by 0 bases, with 23 bases left in between. The length of the CDR3 is 18 residues. CDR1 and CDR2 from the germline V gene are MGHRA and YSYEKL. The CDR3 coding sequence is TGCGCCAGCGAAAGTCGGTCATATTCATCTGCTAGCAATCAGCCCCAGCATTTT. Protein product: CASESRSYSSASNQPQHF.

J is TRBJ1-1 and V is TRBV7-2, with TRBD1 as a possible D gene (6 bases). From germline, CDR1 is SGHTA and CDR2 FQGNSA. Between the trimmed V and J ends, which lost 3 bases and 10 bases, there was a span of 21 bases. The CDR3 has 15 amino acids. CDR3 sequence reads: CASSFPSETGRGAFF. The CDR3 DNA is TGTGCCAGCAGCTTTCCTTCTGAAACAGGGAGGGGAGCTTTCTTT.

The CDR3 here is CASIGNGDRDDYGYTF. CDR3 nucleotide sequence: TGTGCCAGCATTGGAAATGGGGACAGGGATGACTATGGCTACACCTTC. The V call is TRBV25-1, the J call TRBJ1-2; 9 positions agree with TRBD1. Trimming removed 7 bases from V and 3 bases from J; junction bases left unmatched: 12. The germline V gene has CDR1 MGHDK and CDR2 SYGVNS. The CDR3 has 16 residues.

The J gene is TRBJ2-7, the V gene TRBV28, with TRBD2 matching 7 bases. The V gene's germline CDR1 is MDHEN and CDR2 SYDVKM. Trimming took 10 bases from V and 6 from J; bases not matched to a gene: 3. The CDR3 has 10 residues. As DNA, the CDR3 is TGTGCCACCGGGAGGAGCGAGCAGTACTTC. This sequence encodes CATGRSEQYF.

The chain links TRBV6-1 to TRBJ1-1; unclear D gene. The CDR3 is 13 residues long. In germline, CDR1 is MNHNS, CDR2 SASEGT. Trimming removed 7 bases from V and 1 base from J, with 10 bases in between. In DNA form, the CDR3 reads TGTGCCAGCACCCAATTCGGGAACACTGAAGCTTTCTTT. It translates to CASTQFGNTEAFF.

The chain carries TRBV5-4 and TRBJ2-3, with a weak D call TRBD1 (5 bases). Trimming took 2 bases from V and 2 from J, leaving 12 bases between them. The CDR3 is made up of 15 amino acids. Germline V CDR1 and CDR2: SGHNT, YYREEE (reference sequence). Written as DNA, the CDR3 is TGTGCCAGCAGCTTCTTAGCAGGGTCCACAGATACGCAGTATTTT. Residues: CASSFLAGSTDTQYF.